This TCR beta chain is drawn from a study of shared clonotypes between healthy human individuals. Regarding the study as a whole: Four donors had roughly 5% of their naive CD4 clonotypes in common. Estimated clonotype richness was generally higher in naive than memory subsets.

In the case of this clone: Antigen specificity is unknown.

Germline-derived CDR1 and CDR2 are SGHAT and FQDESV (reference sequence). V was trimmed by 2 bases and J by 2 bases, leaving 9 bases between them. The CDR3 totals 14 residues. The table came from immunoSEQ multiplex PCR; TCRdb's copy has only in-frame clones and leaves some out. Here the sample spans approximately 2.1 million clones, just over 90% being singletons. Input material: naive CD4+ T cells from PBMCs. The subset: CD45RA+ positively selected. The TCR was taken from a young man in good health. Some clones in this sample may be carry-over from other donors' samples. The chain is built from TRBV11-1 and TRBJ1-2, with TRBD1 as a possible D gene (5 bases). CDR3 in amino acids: CASSLMRGNYGYTF. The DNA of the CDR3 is TGTGCCAGCAGCTTAATGCGGGGGAACTATGGCTACACCTTC.